The next 14 T cell receptor beta chains were all read from a single sample in a study of blood T cell repertoires in COVID-19 (dated by TCRdb to 2018 to 2021). Library prep was done by the immunoSEQ multiplex PCR assay. Sourced from immuneACCESS, this table was stored by TCRdb with only in-frame sequences that have V and J called. A share of the clones is absent; for the studies checked, an unresolved V gene accounts for under half, and the remainder has no known explanation. Recorded for this sample are about 290,000 clones; 75% to 90% of them occurred a single time. Jointly, the top ten make up 1.7% of the sample. The sample was PBMCs or T cells enriched from blood (not recorded which). The source is a middle-aged woman who had recovered from COVID-19.

This chain connects TRBV25-1 to TRBJ1-3, with 8 positions matching TRBD1. Germline-derived CDR1 and CDR2 are MGHDK and SYGVNS. This CDR3 is built from 17 residues. V lost 5 bases, J lost 0 bases, and 9 bases stayed unmatched. As DNA, the CDR3 is TGTGCCAGCAGTTTGGGGGGGACAGGAGTCTCTGGAAACACCATATATTTT. As protein: CASSLGGTGVSGNTIYF.

This rearrangement joins TRBV11-2 to TRBJ1-4; 9 positions agree with TRBD1. The CDR3 loop spans 17 amino acids. V lost 1 base, J lost 1 base, and 4 bases stayed unmatched. Germline-derived CDR1 and CDR2 are SGHAT and FQNNGV. CDR3 DNA sequence: TGTGCCAGCAGCTTAGCCAGGGGACAGGGAACTAATGAAAAACTGTTTTTT. Translation: CASSLARGQGTNEKLFF.

The J gene is TRBJ2-1, the V gene TRBV11-3, with a weak D call TRBD2 (6 bases). The CDR3 length is 11 residues. Trimming cost V 8 bases and J 12 bases, with 14 bases left between them. The germline V gene has CDR1 SGHNT and CDR2 YENEEA. This CDR3 reads CASGSGGTQFF. The DNA of the CDR3 is TGTGCCAGCGGCTCTGGCGGGACGCAGTTCTTC.

The chain carries TRBV4-2 and TRBJ1-2, with 7 bases identical to TRBD1. Trimming at V came to 1 base and at J to 3 bases, leaving 8 bases not matched to a gene. The CDR3 totals 16 residues. Germline CDR1 LGHNA, CDR2 YNFKEQ. This CDR3 is CASSQVEGARDYGYTF. The CDR3, as DNA: TGTGCCAGCAGCCAAGTGGAGGGGGCGAGGGACTATGGCTACACCTTC.

This clone was found once. The chain joins TRBV7-8 to TRBJ2-1; 9 nucleotides line up with TRBD1. Germline V gives CDR1 SGHVS, CDR2 FQNEAQ. The CDR3 is made up of 15 amino acids. V was pared by 0 bases and J by 6 bases, with 3 bases of the junction left unmatched. CDR3 protein: CASSLAGTGPNEQFF. The CDR3 nucleotides read TGTGCCAGCAGCTTAGCCGGGACAGGGCCCAATGAGCAGTTCTTC.

V gene TRBV30 combines with J gene TRBJ1-2; tentative D call: TRBD1 (6 bases). The CDR3 extends over 13 amino acids. The V end lost 3 bases, the J end lost 8 bases, and 16 bases lay between the germline ends. Germline CDR1 reads GTSNPN; CDR2 reads SVGIG (reference sequence). CDR3: CAWSVGGGHGYTF. The DNA for the CDR3 is TGTGCCTGGAGCGTTGGGGGCGGGCACGGCTACACCTTC.

This chain joins TRBV29-1 and TRBJ2-7; D possibly corresponds to TRBD2 (6 bases). Germline V CDR1 and CDR2: SQVTM, ANQGSEA. Trimming removed 4 bases from V and 3 bases from J, with 10 bases in between. The CDR3 has 12 amino acids. The CDR3 is CSVAGESYEQYF. For the CDR3, the DNA is TGCAGCGTTGCGGGAGAGAGCTACGAGCAGTACTTC.

CDR3 residues: CATRRTEHYEQYF. CDR3 DNA: TGTGCCACCAGAAGGACAGAGCACTACGAGCAGTACTTC. V is TRBV24-1 and J is TRBJ2-7; TRBD1 is a possible D gene (6 bases). Between the trimmed V and J ends, which lost 7 bases and 3 bases, there was a span of 12 bases. Germline CDR1 reads KGHDR; CDR2 reads SFDVKD. The CDR3 covers 13 residues.

V usage is TRBV21-1 and J usage is TRBJ1-5; TRBD1, the table's D call, was not compared with the DNA. TRBV21-1 is flagged as a pseudogene. The CDR3 sequence is 16 residues long. CDR3 in DNA: TGTGCCAGCAGCTCCTTATGCACAGGGGGCAATCAGCCCCAGCATTTT. Its translation: CASSSLCTGGNQPQHF.

The V gene is TRBV5-1, the J gene TRBJ1-3, with 8 bases lining up with TRBD1. The CDR3 sequence is 16 residues long. Germline CDR1 SGHRS, CDR2 YFSETQ. The junction had 6 bases not matched to a gene; V was cut back by 4 bases and J by 0 bases. The CDR3 spells CASSLGQVRSGNTIYF. CDR3 coding DNA: TGCGCCAGCAGCCTGGGACAGGTCCGCTCTGGAAACACCATATATTTT.

V usage is TRBV5-5 and J usage is TRBJ2-7, with 10 bases lining up with TRBD1. The CDR3 is made up of 14 amino acids. Germline V gives CDR1 SGHKS, CDR2 YYEKEE (reference sequence). After removal of 1 base from V and 5 bases from J, the junction contained 3 bases not matched to a gene. As DNA, the CDR3 is TGTGCCAGCAGCTTGTTGGGGACAGGGGACGAGCAGTACTTC. This translates into CASSLLGTGDEQYF. The variable domain in full, with the rest retrieved from reference TRBV5-5 and TRBJ2-7, is DAGVTQSPTHLIKTRGQQVTLRCSPISGHKSVSWYQQVLGQGPQFIFQYYEKEERGRGNFPDRFSARQFPNYSSELNVNALLLGDSALYLCASSLLGTGDEQYFGPGTRLTVT.

Notes on this clone: At one end, the junction sequence differs from germline, possibly due to a read error. This chain joins TRBV7-7 and TRBJ2-5; 7 bases match TRBD2. CDR3 length: 15 amino acids. Germline CDR1 and CDR2: SSHAT and FNYEAQ (reference sequence). CDR3 bases: TGTGCTAGCAGCGGGGTAGGAGGGAGATCAGAGACCCAGTACTTC. Translating gives CASSGVGGRSETQYF. The whole variable domain, remainder taken from reference TRBV7-7 and TRBJ2-5, is GAGVSQSPRYKVTKRGQDVTLRCDPISSHATLYWYQQALGQGPEFLTYFNYEAQPDKSGLPSDRFSAERPEGSISTLTIQRTEQRDSAMYRCASSGVGGRSETQYFGPGTRLLVL.

The rearrangement links TRBV12-5 to TRBJ1-3; D unresolved. The CDR3 length is 13 residues. Trimming removed 5 bases from V and 4 bases from J, with 9 bases in between. From germline, CDR1 is LGHNT and CDR2 FRNRAP. The CDR3 loop reads CASGPRFGNTIYF. The CDR3 nucleotides are TGTGCTAGTGGTCCGAGGTTCGGAAACACCATATATTTT.

This clone was counted a few times. The J gene is TRBJ1-2, the V gene TRBV7-2; no definite D call. Germline CDR1 SGHTA, CDR2 FQGNSA. The CDR3 consists of 13 residues. V lost 5 bases, J lost 8 bases, and 15 bases lay in between. The CDR3, as DNA: TGTGCCAGCAGCCAGGACCGTGGGAGAGGCTACACCTTC. It translates to CASSQDRGRGYTF.